The rows below give T cell receptor beta chains drawn from one sample of a study of shared clonotypes between healthy human individuals. The repertoire was sequenced with immunoSEQ multiplex PCR; TCRdb's copy has only in-frame clones and lacks some. The table includes some 1,100,000 clones, 75% to 80% detected once. The specimen was memory CD4+ T cells from PBMCs. The source is a man aged 18-30 years in good health. Some clones in this sample may be carry-over from other donors' samples. CDR3s include the opening cysteine and the closing phenylalanine or tryptophan. The order of the fields is CDR3 length, V gene, J gene, CDR3 protein.

16	TRBV2	TRBJ2-7	CASSEGLAGTAYEQYF
15	TRBV5-1	TRBJ2-4	CASSPTPQAKNIQYF
13	TRBV6-5	TRBJ1-1	CASSKSGSSEAFF
16	TRBV9	TRBJ2-1	CASSPQLAANYNEQFF
14	TRBV18	TRBJ2-7	CASSPGTANYEQYF
14	TRBV7-8	TRBJ1-1	CASSLVAMNTEAFF
16	TRBV28	TRBJ2-1	CASSLLPGGSYNEQFF
13	TRBV11-2	TRBJ1-2	CASSIDRVRGYTF
18	TRBV4-3	TRBJ2-5	CASSQGGSAGGLVETQYF
16	TRBV2	TRBJ2-3	CASSEGTHLPTDTQYF
13	TRBV2	TRBJ1-1	CASMNNMNTEAFF
15	TRBV28	TRBJ2-3	CASSTQRASTDTQYF
16	TRBV28	TRBJ2-2	CASSLTRGQGTGELFF
13	TRBV6-5	TRBJ1-1	CASRTDGNTEAFF
15	TRBV6-6	TRBJ2-2	CASRDVSANTGELFF
15	TRBV28	TRBJ2-7	CASSFEDRGGYEQYF
15	TRBV5-4	TRBJ1-2	CASSLVGTGPYGYTF